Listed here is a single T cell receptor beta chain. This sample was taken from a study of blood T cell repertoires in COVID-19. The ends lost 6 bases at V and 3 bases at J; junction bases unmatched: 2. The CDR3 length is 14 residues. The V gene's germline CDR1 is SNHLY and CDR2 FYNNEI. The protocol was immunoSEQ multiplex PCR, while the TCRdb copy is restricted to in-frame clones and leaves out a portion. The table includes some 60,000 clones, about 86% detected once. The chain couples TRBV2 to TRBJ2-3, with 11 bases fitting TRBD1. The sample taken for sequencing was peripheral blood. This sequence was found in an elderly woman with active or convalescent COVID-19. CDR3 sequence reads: CASSGQGATDTQYF. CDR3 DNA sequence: TGTGCCAGCAGCGGACAGGGGGCAACAGATACGCAGTATTTT.